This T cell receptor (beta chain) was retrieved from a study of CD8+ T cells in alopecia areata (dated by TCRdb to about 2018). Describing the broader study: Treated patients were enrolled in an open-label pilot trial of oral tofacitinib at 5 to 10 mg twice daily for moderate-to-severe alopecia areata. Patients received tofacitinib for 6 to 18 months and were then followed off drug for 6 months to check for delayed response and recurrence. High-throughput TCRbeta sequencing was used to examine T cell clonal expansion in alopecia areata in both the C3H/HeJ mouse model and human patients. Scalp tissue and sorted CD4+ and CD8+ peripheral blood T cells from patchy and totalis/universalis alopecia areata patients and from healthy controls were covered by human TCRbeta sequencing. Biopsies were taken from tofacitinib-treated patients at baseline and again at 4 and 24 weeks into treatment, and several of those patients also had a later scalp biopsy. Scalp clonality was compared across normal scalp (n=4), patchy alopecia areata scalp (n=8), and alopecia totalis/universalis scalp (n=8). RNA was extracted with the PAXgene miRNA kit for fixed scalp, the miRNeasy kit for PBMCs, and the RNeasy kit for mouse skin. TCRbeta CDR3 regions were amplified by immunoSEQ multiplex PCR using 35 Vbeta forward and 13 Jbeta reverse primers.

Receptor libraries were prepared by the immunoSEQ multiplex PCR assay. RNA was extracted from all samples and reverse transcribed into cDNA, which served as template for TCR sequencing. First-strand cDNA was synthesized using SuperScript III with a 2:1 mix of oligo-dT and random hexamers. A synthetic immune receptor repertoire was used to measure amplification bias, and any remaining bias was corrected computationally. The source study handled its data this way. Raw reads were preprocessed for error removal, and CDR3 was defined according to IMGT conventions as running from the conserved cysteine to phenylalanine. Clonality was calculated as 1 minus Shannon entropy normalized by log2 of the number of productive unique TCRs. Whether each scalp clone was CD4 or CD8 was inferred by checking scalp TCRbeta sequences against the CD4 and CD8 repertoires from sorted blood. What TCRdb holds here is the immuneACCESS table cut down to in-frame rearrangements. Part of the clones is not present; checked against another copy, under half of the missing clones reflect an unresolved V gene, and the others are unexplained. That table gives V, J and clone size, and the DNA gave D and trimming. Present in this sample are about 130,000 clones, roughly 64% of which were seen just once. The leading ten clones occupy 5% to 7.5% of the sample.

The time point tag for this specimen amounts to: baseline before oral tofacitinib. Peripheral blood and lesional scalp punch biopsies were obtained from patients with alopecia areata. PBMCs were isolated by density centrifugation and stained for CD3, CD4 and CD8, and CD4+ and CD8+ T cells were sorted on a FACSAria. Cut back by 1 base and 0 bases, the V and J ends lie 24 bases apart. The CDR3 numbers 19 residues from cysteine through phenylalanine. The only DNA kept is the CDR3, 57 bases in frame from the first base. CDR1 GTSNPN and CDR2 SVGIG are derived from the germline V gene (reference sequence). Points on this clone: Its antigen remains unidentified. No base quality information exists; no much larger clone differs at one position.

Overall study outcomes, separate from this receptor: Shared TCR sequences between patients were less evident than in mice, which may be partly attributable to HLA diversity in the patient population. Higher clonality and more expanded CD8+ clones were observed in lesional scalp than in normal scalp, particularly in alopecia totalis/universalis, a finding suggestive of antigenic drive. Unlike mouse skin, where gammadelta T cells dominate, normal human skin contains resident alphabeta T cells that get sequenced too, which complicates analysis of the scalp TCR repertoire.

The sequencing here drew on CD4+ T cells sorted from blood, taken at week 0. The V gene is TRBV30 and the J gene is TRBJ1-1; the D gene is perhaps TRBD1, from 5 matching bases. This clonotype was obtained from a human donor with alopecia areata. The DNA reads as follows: TGTGCCTGGAGTGCCCCCCAGACAGCGACCTTTGCCATGAACACTGAAGCTTTCTTT. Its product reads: CAWSAPQTATFAMNTEAFF. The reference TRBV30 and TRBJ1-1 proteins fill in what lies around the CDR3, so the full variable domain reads SQTIHQWPATLVQPVGSPLSLECTVEGTSNPNLYWYRQAAGRGLQLLFYSVGIGQISSEVPQNLSASRPQDRQFILSSKKLLLSDSGFYLCAWSAPQTATFAMNTEAFFGQGTRLTVV.